The entry below gives a single TCR beta chain sequence along with its context. The junction departs from the called germline gene at one end, perhaps through a read error. Authors' methods: Nucleated cell counts were estimated from reference gene primer amplification. Assay used: immunoSEQ multiplex PCR; TCRdb lists only in-frame clones, some missing. The V and J calls and clone size were taken over from that table, and D and trimming were inferred from the DNA. The sample holds around 110,000 clones; 83% are singletons and the top ten take under 3%. The data were taken from a study of blood T cell repertoires in COVID-19. Study at large: The study drew acute and convalescent COVID-19 samples from the United States, Italy and Spain. T cells, B-cell-depleted T cells, or PBMCs provided the cDNA or gDNA that served as material.

From germline, CDR1 is LNHDA and CDR2 SQIVND (reference sequence). The CDR3 spans 16 residues. This clonotype was obtained from a young man with acute or convalescent COVID-19. The chain joins TRBV19 to TRBJ2-5; 9 nucleotides match TRBD1. Sample: peripheral blood. The CDR3 region is CASSVDRGTYQETQYF. For the CDR3, the DNA is TGTGCCAGTAGTGTAGACAGGGGGACGTACCAAGAGACCCAGTACTTC.